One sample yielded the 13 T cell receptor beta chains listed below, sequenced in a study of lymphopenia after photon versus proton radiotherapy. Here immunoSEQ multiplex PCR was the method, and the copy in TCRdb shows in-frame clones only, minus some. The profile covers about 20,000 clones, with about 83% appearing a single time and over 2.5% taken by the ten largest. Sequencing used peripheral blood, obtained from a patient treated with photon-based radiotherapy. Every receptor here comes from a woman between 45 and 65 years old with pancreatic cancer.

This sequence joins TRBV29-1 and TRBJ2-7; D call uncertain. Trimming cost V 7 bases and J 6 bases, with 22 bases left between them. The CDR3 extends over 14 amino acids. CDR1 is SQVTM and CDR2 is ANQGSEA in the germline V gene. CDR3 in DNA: TGCAGCGCCCCGCCCGGGCTAGGGATCGTCGAGCAGTACTTC. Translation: CSAPPGLGIVEQYF.

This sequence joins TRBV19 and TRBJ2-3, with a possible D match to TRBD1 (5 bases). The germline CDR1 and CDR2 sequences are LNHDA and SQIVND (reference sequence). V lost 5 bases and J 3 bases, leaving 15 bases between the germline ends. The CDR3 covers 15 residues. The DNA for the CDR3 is TGTGCCAGTAGTGTAGGGGTAAGCAGGACAGATACGCAGTATTTT. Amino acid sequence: CASSVGVSRTDTQYF.

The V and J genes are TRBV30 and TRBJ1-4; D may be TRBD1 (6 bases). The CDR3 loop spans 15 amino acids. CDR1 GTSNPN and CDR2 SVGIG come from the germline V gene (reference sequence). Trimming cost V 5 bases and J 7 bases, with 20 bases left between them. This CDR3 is CAWGGLGGLSEKLFF. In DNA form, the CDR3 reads TGTGCCTGGGGCGGACTTGGGGGGCTAAGTGAAAAACTGTTTTTT.

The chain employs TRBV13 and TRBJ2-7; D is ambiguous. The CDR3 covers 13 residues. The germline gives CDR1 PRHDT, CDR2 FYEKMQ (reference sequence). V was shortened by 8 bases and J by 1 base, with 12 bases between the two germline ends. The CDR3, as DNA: TGTGCCAGCCGGCCCTATGGTTCCTACGAGCAGTACTTC. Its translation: CASRPYGSYEQYF.

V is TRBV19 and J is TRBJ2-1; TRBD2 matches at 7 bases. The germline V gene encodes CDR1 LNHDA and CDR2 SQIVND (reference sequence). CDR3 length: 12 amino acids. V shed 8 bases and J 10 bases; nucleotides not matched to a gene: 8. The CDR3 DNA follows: TGTGCCAGTGGAGGACTAGGTTGGGAGCAGTTCTTC. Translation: CASGGLGWEQFF. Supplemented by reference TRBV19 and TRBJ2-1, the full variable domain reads DGGITQSPKYLFRKEGQNVTLSCEQNLNHDAMYWYRQDPGQGLRLIYYSQIVNDFQKGDIAEGYSVSREKKESFPLTVTSAQKNPTAFYLCASGGLGWEQFFGPGTRLTVL.

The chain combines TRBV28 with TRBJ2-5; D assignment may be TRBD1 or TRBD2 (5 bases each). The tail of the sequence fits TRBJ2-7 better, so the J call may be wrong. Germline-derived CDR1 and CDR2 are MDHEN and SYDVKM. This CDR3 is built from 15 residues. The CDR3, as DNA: TGTGCCAGCAAGTCGTGGGACGGGGAAGAGAACGAGCAGTACTTC. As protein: CASKSWDGEENEQYF.

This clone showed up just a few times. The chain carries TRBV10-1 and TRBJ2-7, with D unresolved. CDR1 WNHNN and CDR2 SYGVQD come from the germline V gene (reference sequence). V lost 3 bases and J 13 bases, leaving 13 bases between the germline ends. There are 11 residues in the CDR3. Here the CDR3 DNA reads TGCGCCAGCAGTGATGGTTATGTGGGTTACTTC. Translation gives CASSDGYVGYF.

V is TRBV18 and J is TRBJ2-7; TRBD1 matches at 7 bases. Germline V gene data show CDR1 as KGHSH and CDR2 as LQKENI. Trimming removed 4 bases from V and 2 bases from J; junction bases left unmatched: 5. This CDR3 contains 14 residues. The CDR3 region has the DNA TGTGCCAGCTCACGAGGGGACAGCCCCTACGAGCAGTACTTC. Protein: CASSRGDSPYEQYF.

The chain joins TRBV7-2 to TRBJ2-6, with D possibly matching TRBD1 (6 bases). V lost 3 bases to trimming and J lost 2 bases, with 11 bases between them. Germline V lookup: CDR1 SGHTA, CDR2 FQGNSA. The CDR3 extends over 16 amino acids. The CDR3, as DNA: TGTGCCAGCAGCTTCTCCAGGGGAGCTGGGGCCAACGTCCTGACTTTC. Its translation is CASSFSRGAGANVLTF.

CDR3 sequence: CASSLVGRSDTQYF. DNA of the CDR3: TGTGCCAGCAGCTTAGTTGGGAGATCAGATACGCAGTATTTT. The chain joins TRBV7-2 to TRBJ2-3; maybe TRBD2 (5 bases). CDR1 is SGHTA, CDR2 FQGNSA, per germline. This CDR3 has 14 residues. V gave up 1 base and J gave up 4 bases, with 9 bases separating them.

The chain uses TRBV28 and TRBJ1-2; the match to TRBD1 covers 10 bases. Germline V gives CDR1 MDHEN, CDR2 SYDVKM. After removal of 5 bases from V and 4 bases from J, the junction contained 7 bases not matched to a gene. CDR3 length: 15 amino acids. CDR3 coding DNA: TGTGCCAGCAGTACGACAGGGGGCAGGATCTATGGCTACACCTTC. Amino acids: CASSTTGGRIYGYTF.

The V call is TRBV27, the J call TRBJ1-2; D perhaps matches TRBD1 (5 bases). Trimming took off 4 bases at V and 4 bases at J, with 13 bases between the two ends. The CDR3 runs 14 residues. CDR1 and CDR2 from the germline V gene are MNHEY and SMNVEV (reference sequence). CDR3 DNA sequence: TGTGCCAGCAGTTCGAGACAGTCCAGCTATGGCTACACCTTC. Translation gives CASSSRQSSYGYTF.

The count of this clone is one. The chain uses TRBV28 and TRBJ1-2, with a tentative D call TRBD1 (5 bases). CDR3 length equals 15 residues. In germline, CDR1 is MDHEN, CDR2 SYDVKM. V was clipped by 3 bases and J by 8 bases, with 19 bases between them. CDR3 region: CASSFPKAGPYGYTF. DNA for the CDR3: TGTGCCAGCAGTTTTCCCAAAGCGGGGCCCTACGGCTACACCTTC.